This paragraph covers one T cell receptor beta chain sequence. Many counts were recorded for this clonotype. The antigen this receptor binds is unknown. Qualities for individual bases were not recorded, and no much larger clone is one base off. Explained via the paper, the treatment or condition label denotes: in vitro stimulation with specific CMV peptide epitopes to enrich CMV-specific T cells. Instrument used: Illumina HiSeq 1500. TCRdb passed the public sequencing reads through fastp at Q25 and MiXCR, retaining productive beta sequences. Each CDR3 protein appears once, grouped with its most common genes and DNA. The sample contains approximately 910,000 distinct CDR3 sequences, about a third of them found a single time. The ten largest clones represent over 12% of the sample. The germline V gene (reference sequence) provides CDR1 SEHNR and CDR2 FQNEAQ. Reading from cysteine to phenylalanine, the CDR3 counts 14 amino acids. Left in the record is the CDR3 DNA by itself, 42 bases read in frame from the first base. Trimming costs V 4 bases and J 2 bases, and their ends lie 12 bases apart.

This entry comes from a study of T cell repertoires in cytomegalovirus infection (dated by TCRdb to the late 2010s). Regarding the complete study: Recently identified HLA-C-restricted CMV epitopes, whose presentation resists viral immunomodulation, were targeted by peptide stimulations together with well-studied HLA-B-restricted epitopes. Donor HLA type was relevant to the analysis, as public TCR beta signatures indicated carriage of CMV infection together with the matching HLA type.

Findings and caveats that apply to the study as a whole: In the ex vivo response, HLA-C-restricted CMV-specific TCR beta clonotypes were dominant, and in two of eight donors the single most frequent clonotype came from this HLA-C-restricted group. In both this cohort and an independent roughly 350-donor cohort, the cumulative frequency of public TCR beta family members distinguished carriers of CMV infection plus the relevant HLA type.

Recombination connected TRBV7-9 to TRBJ2-7; TRBD1 is perhaps the D gene, given 6 matching bases. This sequence was found in a human donor in good health (CMV status not recorded). Some clones in this sample may be carry-over from other donors' samples. Source: cultured CD8+ T cells from PBMCs, taken from culture after CMV antigen stimulation. The DNA reads as follows: TGTGCCAGCAGCTCGACAGGTAACCCCTACGAGCAGTACTTC. Its amino acids are CASSSTGNPYEQYF.